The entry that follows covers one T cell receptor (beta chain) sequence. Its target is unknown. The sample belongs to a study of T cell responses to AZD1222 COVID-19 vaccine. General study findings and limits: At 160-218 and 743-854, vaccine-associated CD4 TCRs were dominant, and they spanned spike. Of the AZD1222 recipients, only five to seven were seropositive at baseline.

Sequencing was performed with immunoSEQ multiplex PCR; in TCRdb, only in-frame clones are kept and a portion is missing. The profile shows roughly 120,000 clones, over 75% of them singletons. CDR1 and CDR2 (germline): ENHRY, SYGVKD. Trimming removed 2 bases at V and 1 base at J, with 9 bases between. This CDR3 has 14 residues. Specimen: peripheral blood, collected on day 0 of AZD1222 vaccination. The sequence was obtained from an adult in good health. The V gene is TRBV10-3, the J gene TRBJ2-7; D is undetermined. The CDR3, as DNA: TGTGCCATCAGTGAGGAAGGATTATCCTACGAGCAGTACTTC. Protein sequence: CAISEEGLSYEQYF.